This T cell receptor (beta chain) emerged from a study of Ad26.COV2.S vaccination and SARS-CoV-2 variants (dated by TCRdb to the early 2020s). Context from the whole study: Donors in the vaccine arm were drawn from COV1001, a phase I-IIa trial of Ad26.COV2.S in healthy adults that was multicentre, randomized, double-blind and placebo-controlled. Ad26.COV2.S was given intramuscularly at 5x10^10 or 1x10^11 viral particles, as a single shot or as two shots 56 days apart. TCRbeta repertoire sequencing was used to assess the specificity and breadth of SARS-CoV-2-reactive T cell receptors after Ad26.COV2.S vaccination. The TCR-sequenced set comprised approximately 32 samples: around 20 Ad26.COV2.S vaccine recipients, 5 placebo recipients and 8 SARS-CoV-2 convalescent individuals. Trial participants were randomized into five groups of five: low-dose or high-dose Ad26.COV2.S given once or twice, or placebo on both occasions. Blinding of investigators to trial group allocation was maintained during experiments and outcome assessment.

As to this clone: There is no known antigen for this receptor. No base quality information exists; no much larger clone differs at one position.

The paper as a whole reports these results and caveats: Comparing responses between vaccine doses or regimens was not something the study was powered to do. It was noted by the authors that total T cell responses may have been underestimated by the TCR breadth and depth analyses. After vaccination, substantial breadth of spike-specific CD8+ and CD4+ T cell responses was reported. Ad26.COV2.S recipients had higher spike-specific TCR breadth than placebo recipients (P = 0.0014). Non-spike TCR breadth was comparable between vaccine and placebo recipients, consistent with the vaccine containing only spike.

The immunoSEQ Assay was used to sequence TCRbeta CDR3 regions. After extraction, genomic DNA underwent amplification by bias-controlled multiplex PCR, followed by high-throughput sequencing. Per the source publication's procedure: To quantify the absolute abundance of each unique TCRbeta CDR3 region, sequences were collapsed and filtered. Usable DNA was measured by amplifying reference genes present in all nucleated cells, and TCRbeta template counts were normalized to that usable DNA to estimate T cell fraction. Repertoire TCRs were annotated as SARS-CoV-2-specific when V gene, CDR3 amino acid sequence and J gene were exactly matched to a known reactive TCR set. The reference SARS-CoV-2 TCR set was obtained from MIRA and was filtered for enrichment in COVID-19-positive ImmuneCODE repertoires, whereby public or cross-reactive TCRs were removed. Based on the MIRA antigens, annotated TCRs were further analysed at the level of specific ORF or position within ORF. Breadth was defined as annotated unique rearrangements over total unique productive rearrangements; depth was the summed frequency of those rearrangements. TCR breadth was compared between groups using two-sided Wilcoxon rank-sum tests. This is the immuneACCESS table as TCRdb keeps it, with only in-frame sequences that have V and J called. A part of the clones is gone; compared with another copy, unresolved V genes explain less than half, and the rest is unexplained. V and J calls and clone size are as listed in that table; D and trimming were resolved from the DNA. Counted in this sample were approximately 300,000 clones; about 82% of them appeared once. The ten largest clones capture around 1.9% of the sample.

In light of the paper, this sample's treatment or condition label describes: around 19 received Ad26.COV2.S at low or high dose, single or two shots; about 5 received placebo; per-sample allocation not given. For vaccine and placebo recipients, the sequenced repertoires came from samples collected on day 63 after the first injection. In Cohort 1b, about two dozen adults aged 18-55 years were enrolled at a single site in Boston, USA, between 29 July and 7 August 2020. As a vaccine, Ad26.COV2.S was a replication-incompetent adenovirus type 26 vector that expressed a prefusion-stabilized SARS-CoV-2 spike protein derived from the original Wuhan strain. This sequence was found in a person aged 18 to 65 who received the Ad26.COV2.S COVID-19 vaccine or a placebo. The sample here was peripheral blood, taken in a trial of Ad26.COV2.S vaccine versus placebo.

The nucleotide sequence reads TGTGCCTGGCGAGCGGGGGCGGCCGACGAGCAGTACTTC. This codes for CAWRAGAADEQYF. The receptor chain draws on TRBV30 and TRBJ2-7; the junction holds 8 bases that match TRBD2. The CDR3, cysteine through phenylalanine, is 13 amino acids long. The sequence is cut down to CDR3 DNA, 39 bases in frame from base 1. CDR1 and CDR2 are drawn from the germline V gene (reference sequence): GTSNPN, SVGIG. Trimming takes 5 bases off V and 5 bases off J; junction bases not matched to a gene: 8.